This T cell receptor (beta chain) is drawn from a study of PD-1 blockade in classical Hodgkin lymphoma. Concerning this clone itself: Its antigen is not known.

Study findings and constraints: Newly diagnosed patients were reported to start with lower TCR diversity than healthy donors. Possibly reflecting disease activity or prior therapy, repertoire differences have causes that remain undefined.

Per the germline V gene, CDR1 is MDHEN and CDR2 is SYDVKM. CDR3 length equals 14 residues. Deletions cut 1 base from V and 2 bases from J, with 6 bases between. The sample's time point: newly diagnosed, previously untreated cHL patient sample. Out of thawed PBMCs, magnetic negative selection purified CD4+ T cells. Comparison came from newly diagnosed, untreated classical Hodgkin lymphoma PBMCs. Profiling relied on immunoSEQ multiplex PCR, and the TCRdb table lists in-frame clones only, not all of them. Among about 20,000 clones listed, approximately 82% were seen once. Sequencing was performed on CD4+ T cells from blood. The source of this sequence is a human donor with classical Hodgkin lymphoma. The genes are TRBV28 and TRBJ2-4; D ambiguous. The CDR3 region is CASSLSGTKNIQYF. The CDR3 nucleotides are TGTGCCAGCAGTTTATCTGGCACCAAAAACATTCAGTACTTC.